This TCR beta chain originates from a study of PD-1 blockade in classical Hodgkin lymphoma (dated by TCRdb to between 2020 and 2021). Some background on the complete study: Nivolumab dosing was 3 mg/kg intravenously every 2 weeks, continuing until either disease progression or unacceptable toxicity. The study used TCR beta sequencing and CyTOF to define a peripheral blood immune signature of response to PD-1 blockade in classical Hodgkin lymphoma.

V gives up 3 bases and J gives up 1 base, and the segment between their germline ends measures 10 bases. From a lookup of the germline V gene, CDR1 and CDR2 are MRHNA and SNTAGT. The CDR3 goes from the cysteine to the phenylalanine over 15 residues. Only the CDR3 portion is preserved as DNA: 45 bases, with reading frame beginning at the first base. A word on this clone: There is no known antigen for this receptor. Base qualities are not at hand, and no much larger clone is one base apart.

Study-level results and caveats: By C4D1, a significant rise was seen in CD4+ TCR diversity but not in CD8+ TCR diversity (p=0.0027 vs p=0.16), and the rise was most apparent among complete responders (p=0.02). Newly diagnosed patients were reported to have lower baseline TCR diversity than healthy donors, and relapsed/refractory patients were reported to have lower baseline TCR diversity still. The study was restricted to a single clinical trial cohort, and the causes of repertoire differences, possibly disease activity or prior therapy, were left undefined. Patients starting nivolumab less than 1 year after ASCT had lower diversity and were excluded from later analyses to avoid confounding by immune reconstitution. Trial patients achieving complete response had baseline diversity similar to newly diagnosed patients, whereas partial responders and progressors had significantly lower diversity.

Interpreted using the paper, the time point label stands for: cycle 1 day 1 (C1D1), immediately before nivolumab initiation. Every trial patient had relapsed after autologous stem cell transplantation, and cohorts A, B and C differed in prior brentuximab vedotin exposure. The trial cohort was composed of 55 to 65 patients with relapsed/refractory classical Hodgkin lymphoma, for whom complete response, partial response or progressive disease was recorded as best overall response. Single-agent nivolumab was administered to trial patients in the multi-cohort phase II CheckMate 205 trial. Best overall response was determined by an independent review committee according to the 2007 International Working Group response criteria. PBMCs from the trial were collected at three points: immediately before nivolumab initiation (C1D1), and during therapy at cycle 2 day 1 and cycle 4 day 1. Peripheral blood was collected in 8 mL Vacutainer Cell Preparation Tubes, from which PBMCs were isolated by centrifugation and then cryopreserved.

Genomic DNA was isolated using the Qiagen DNeasy kit from unsorted PBMCs as well as from negatively selected CD4+ and CD8+ fractions. TCR beta CDR3 regions were subjected to amplification by immunoSEQ multiplex PCR with primers that anneal to V and J segments. A synthetic immune receptor repertoire was used to minimize amplification bias, and remaining bias was computationally removed after sequencing. In the original analysis: Repertoire diversity was quantified as the Shannon entropy index using custom Python scripts. Unsorted, CD4+ and CD8+ repertoires were examined separately, except in combined analyses, for which CD4+ and CD8+ sequences were merged in silico. Clonal expansion was defined as at least a 2-fold frequency increase after treatment relative to C1D1, with a pseudocount of 0.5 for undetected baseline clones. Clones with 0 or 1 copy at C1D1 were defined as singleton clones, while clones with 2 or more copies were defined as non-singleton clones. By matching protein sequences in sorted samples from the same patient, clones expanded in unsorted samples were annotated as CD4+, CD8+ or unknown. Diversity changes from C1D1 to C4D1 were tested in paired samples using Wilcoxon tests. TCRdb limited this immuneACCESS table to in-frame rearrangements with V and J called. A share of clones is missing; checked studies link under half to unresolved V genes, and the rest is unexplained. The DNA was the basis for D and trimming; V, J and clone size are from that table. This sample is represented by about 40,000 clones; over 80% of them were singletons. Around 9% of the sample is in the top ten clones.

The sequence links TRBV6-4 to TRBJ2-1; 5 matching bases give a weak D call of TRBD2. This specimen was peripheral blood mononuclear cells (PBMCs), taken at baseline. This sequence originates from a human donor with classical Hodgkin lymphoma. The sequence in DNA is TGTGCCAGCAGTGAAGAGGGTAGTTCCTACAATGAGCAGTTCTTC. It translates as CASSEEGSSYNEQFF.